This TCR beta chain was observed in a study of blood T cell repertoires in COVID-19. There are a few counts of this clone. Only in-frame clones appear in the TCRdb table, and some are missing; sequencing was by immunoSEQ multiplex PCR. This table holds about 160,000 clones, 85% found once. The V and J ends lost 7 bases and 4 bases respectively, with 29 bases between them. Germline V CDR1 and CDR2: SNHLY, FYNNEI. The CDR3 covers 18 residues. The chain employs TRBV2 and TRBJ2-7, with D perhaps TRBD2 (5 bases). The sequenced sample consisted of peripheral blood. The sequence derives from a human donor with acute or convalescent COVID-19. The donor label of this sample is uncertain. This CDR3 reads CASNSPLPGPKRDYEQYF. DNA of the CDR3: TGTGCCAGCAACTCACCCCTACCGGGTCCCAAGAGGGATTACGAGCAGTACTTC.